These T cell receptor beta chains were read from a single sample in a study of beta chain features in type 1 diabetes. Produced via immunoSEQ multiplex PCR; TCRdb's table is partial and in-frame only. This table has 550,000 to 850,000 clones, roughly 13% appearing once. Input material: naive CD4+ T cells from blood. The receptors here all came from a man aged 18 to 29 with type 1 diabetes. Each CDR3 is given without its conserved first and last residue. Each record gives: V gene, J gene, CDR3 protein.

v_gene: TRBV4-1; j_gene: TRBJ1-5; CDR3aa: ASSQGGYQPQH
v_gene: TRBV2; j_gene: TRBJ2-3; CDR3aa: ANPSGEGTDTQY
v_gene: TRBV30; j_gene: TRBJ2-5; CDR3aa: AWSLSGQETQY
v_gene: TRBV30; j_gene: TRBJ1-2; CDR3aa: AWRAPAGGYT
v_gene: TRBV7-9; j_gene: TRBJ1-1; CDR3aa: ASSLEPQNTEAF
v_gene: TRBV4-1; j_gene: TRBJ1-4; CDR3aa: ASSLNLQGNNEKLF
v_gene: TRBV7-2; j_gene: TRBJ2-7; CDR3aa: ASRPGTGAYEQY
v_gene: TRBV7-2; j_gene: TRBJ2-5; CDR3aa: ASSWLAETQY
v_gene: TRBV5-1; j_gene: TRBJ1-4; CDR3aa: ASSLGSNEKLF
v_gene: TRBV2; j_gene: TRBJ1-2; CDR3aa: ASSLQGARGYT
v_gene: TRBV11-2; j_gene: TRBJ2-1; CDR3aa: ASSFYNEQF
v_gene: TRBV9; j_gene: TRBJ2-1; CDR3aa: ASSSTENEQF
v_gene: TRBV7-9; j_gene: TRBJ2-5; CDR3aa: ASSQNTVKETQY
v_gene: TRBV6-1; j_gene: TRBJ1-5; CDR3aa: ASSELGTGLNQPQH
v_gene: TRBV30; j_gene: TRBJ2-7; CDR3aa: AWSRDSAYEQY
v_gene: TRBV5-4; j_gene: TRBJ1-1; CDR3aa: ASSLPASMNTEAF
v_gene: TRBV6-4; j_gene: TRBJ1-6; CDR3aa: ASSDRTAINSPLH
v_gene: TRBV5-4; j_gene: TRBJ2-1; CDR3aa: ASSLGRNNEQF
v_gene: TRBV6-4; j_gene: TRBJ1-6; CDR3aa: ASSDSGGSPLH
v_gene: TRBV11-2; j_gene: TRBJ2-2; CDR3aa: ASSPKTRTDTGELF
v_gene: TRBV5-1; j_gene: TRBJ2-5; CDR3aa: ASSSQGSQETQY
v_gene: TRBV11-3; j_gene: TRBJ2-3; CDR3aa: ASRRTGTDTQY
v_gene: TRBV9; j_gene: TRBJ1-2; CDR3aa: ASSVISNYGYT
v_gene: TRBV30; j_gene: TRBJ2-1; CDR3aa: AWSALPTSYNEQF
v_gene: TRBV6-1; j_gene: TRBJ1-1; CDR3aa: ASSERHNGAEAF
v_gene: TRBV14; j_gene: TRBJ1-6; CDR3aa: ASSRRGQSYNSPLH
v_gene: TRBV6-1; j_gene: TRBJ2-5; CDR3aa: ASSASGGAETQY
v_gene: TRBV5-6; j_gene: TRBJ1-5; CDR3aa: ASSSGQSNQPQH
v_gene: TRBV13; j_gene: TRBJ1-2; CDR3aa: ASSLGPYGYT
v_gene: TRBV30; j_gene: TRBJ1-2; CDR3aa: AWSFSLRGPNYGYT
v_gene: TRBV30; j_gene: TRBJ1-2; CDR3aa: AWRKDNPGAYT
v_gene: TRBV27; j_gene: TRBJ1-1; CDR3aa: ASSFSALGNTEAF
v_gene: TRBV29-1; j_gene: TRBJ2-3; CDR3aa: SVALRTGGDTQY
v_gene: TRBV7-9; j_gene: TRBJ1-6; CDR3aa: ASSSAGSSYNSPLH
v_gene: TRBV18; j_gene: TRBJ2-2; CDR3aa: ASSPRTGVDAGELF
v_gene: TRBV9; j_gene: TRBJ2-3; CDR3aa: ASSDRGDSTDTQY
v_gene: TRBV12-5; j_gene: TRBJ2-7; CDR3aa: ASGSRAQGEQY
v_gene: TRBV6-1; j_gene: TRBJ2-3; CDR3aa: ASRAGQTETQY
v_gene: TRBV20-1; j_gene: TRBJ1-1; CDR3aa: SARLNTEAF